Below, one T cell receptor (beta chain) is given with its context. The antigen remains undetermined. The data belong to a study of shared clonotypes between healthy human individuals. General study findings and limits: Some naive CD4 clonotypes, about 5%, turned up in common across several donors.

Only in-frame clones appear in the TCRdb table, and some are missing; sequencing was by immunoSEQ multiplex PCR. The sample consists of 400,000 or so clones, about 97% of them appearing once. The receptor comes from a man aged 25-40 years in good health. Material for sequencing was memory CD8+ T cells sorted from blood. Subset defined: CD45RO+ cells pooled with CCR7-negative TemRA cells.

Here the CDR3 DNA reads TGTGCCAGTAAGGATCCAGCGGGAGGGTACGAGCAGTACTTC. Residues: CASKDPAGGYEQYF. The V and J genes are TRBV19 and TRBJ2-7, with 10 nucleotides matching TRBD2. V dropped 7 bases and J dropped 4; count of bases not matched to a gene: 7. CDR1 is LNHDA, CDR2 SQIVND, per germline (reference sequence). The CDR3 contains 14 residues.